A single T cell receptor beta chain is shown here with its context. Genomic DNA was employed as the template in profiling TCR beta VDJ and CDR3. TCRdb redid the calling of the reads with MiXCR, one entry per CDR3 protein. The sample lists fewer than 250,000 distinct CDR3 sequences; under 55% were seen once. This CDR3 spans 14 amino acids. CDR1 is SGDLS, CDR2 YYNGEE, per germline. V trimming: 3 bases; J trimming: 1 base; junction bases outside the gene matches: 3. This specimen belongs to a study of CD8+CD57+ T cells in acquired aplastic anemia. Patients chosen for sequencing had shown CD8+CD57+ cell expansion by flow cytometry.

V gene TRBV9 combines with J gene TRBJ2-7; 8 bases are a match to TRBD1. The sequenced sample was sorted CD4+, CD8+, or CD8+CD57+ T cells (not recorded which) from PBMCs. This receptor was obtained from a human donor with aplastic anemia. In DNA, the CDR3 is TGTGCCAGCAGCGGGAGGACAGGGTCCTACGAGCAGTACTTC. This codes for CASSGRTGSYEQYF.